These 31 T cell receptor beta chains were sequenced from one sample in a study of identical twins. TCRdb independently ran MiXCR on the 5' RACE reads; one entry per CDR3 protein. The data show more than 1.5 million distinct CDR3 sequences, 25% to 35% seen once. The sequencing sample was made of cord blood. The receptor source for this set is a newborn girl in good health.

Worth noting for this clonotype: Mismatch with germline at one junction end may stem from a read error. The J gene is TRBJ1-2, the V gene TRBV20-1, with 8 bases identical to TRBD1. This CDR3 comprises 11 residues. CDR1 and CDR2 (germline): DFQATT, SNEGSKA (reference sequence). CDR3 sequence (DNA): TGCAGTGCTCACAGGGGGTATGGCTACAACTTC. Translated, it gives CSAHRGYGYNF.

CDR3 DNA: TGCAGTGCTAGGATCGGGACTCCTACAGATACGCAGTATTTT. Amino acids: CSARIGTPTDTQYF. The chain uses TRBV20-1 and TRBJ2-3; TRBD2 might be the D (6 bases). In germline, CDR1 is DFQATT, CDR2 SNEGSKA (reference sequence). V dropped 3 bases and J dropped 3 bases, with 13 bases sitting between them. The length of the CDR3 is 14 residues.

J is TRBJ2-2 and V is TRBV4-2, with 11 bases identical to TRBD2. The CDR3 is made up of 17 amino acids. V lost 2 bases, J lost 0 bases, and 2 bases stayed unmatched. Germline loops: CDR1 LGHNA, CDR2 YNFKEQ. The CDR3 is CASSQRLAGTNTGELFF. The CDR3 DNA follows: TGTGCCAGCAGCCAAAGACTAGCGGGGACGAACACCGGGGAGCTGTTTTTT.

V and J are TRBV29-1 and TRBJ1-1; D remains ambiguous. V was pared by 4 bases and J by 1 base, with 7 bases between. Germline CDR1 SQVTM, CDR2 ANQGSEA. The CDR3 totals 12 residues. CDR3 protein: CSVAVQNTEAFF. The CDR3 nucleotides are TGCAGCGTTGCGGTTCAGAACACTGAAGCTTTCTTT.

In its sample, this clonotype was seen many times. This chain joins TRBV9 and TRBJ1-2; D not resolved. The CDR3 loop spans 13 amino acids. V was trimmed by 0 bases and J by 8 bases, leaving 11 bases between them. From germline, CDR1 is SGDLS and CDR2 YYNGEE. The CDR3 loop reads CASSVVPGKGYTF. In DNA form, the CDR3 reads TGTGCCAGCAGCGTAGTTCCGGGGAAGGGCTACACCTTC.

The chain joins TRBV20-1 to TRBJ2-3, with D perhaps assigned TRBD1 or TRBD2 (6 bases each). Germline V gives CDR1 DFQATT, CDR2 SNEGSKA (reference sequence). V was trimmed by 6 bases and J by 3 bases, leaving 22 bases between them. The CDR3 is made up of 16 amino acids. In DNA form, the CDR3 reads TGCAGTGCGCAGCGCGGACGGGGGCTTGGGACAGATACGCAGTATTTT. Protein sequence: CSAQRGRGLGTDTQYF.

The rearrangement links TRBV29-1 to TRBJ1-2, with a possible D match to TRBD1 (5 bases). V was clipped by 1 base and J by 6 bases, with 15 bases between them. The CDR3 totals 14 residues. Germline V CDR1 and CDR2: SQVTM, ANQGSEA. The CDR3 DNA reads as TGCAGCGTTGAAGGTAGTCCAGGGTACGATGGCTACACCTTC. Amino acid sequence: CSVEGSPGYDGYTF.

The CDR3 is CSARVEAGRNIQYF. As DNA, the CDR3 is TGCAGTGCTAGAGTTGAGGCGGGGAGAAACATTCAGTACTTC. J is TRBJ2-4 and V is TRBV20-1, with D tentatively TRBD2 (6 bases). V lost 1 base, J lost 6 bases, and 13 bases lay in between. The CDR3 loop spans 14 amino acids. Germline V gene lookup returns CDR1 DFQATT and CDR2 SNEGSKA (reference sequence).

This clonotype has more than one count but fewer than ten. This chain joins TRBV4-1 and TRBJ2-1; 8 bases map to TRBD1. Per the germline V gene, CDR1 is MGHRA and CDR2 is YSYEKL. The CDR3 has 16 amino acids. V trimming: 2 bases; J trimming: 1 base; junction bases outside the gene matches: 4. The CDR3 region has the DNA TGCGCCAGCAGCCAAACCGGGACAGGTTCCTACAATGAGCAGTTCTTC. It encodes CASSQTGTGSYNEQFF.

Written as DNA, the CDR3 is TGTGCCAGCCTGCCCGGGACGGAGAATGGCTACACCTTC. Translation: CASLPGTENGYTF. This chain uses TRBV2 with TRBJ1-2, with D perhaps TRBD1 (5 bases). V lost 8 bases to trimming and J lost 6 bases, with 16 bases between them. The CDR3 loop spans 13 amino acids. CDR1 is SNHLY and CDR2 is FYNNEI in the germline V gene.

This clonotype was seen many times. This chain joins TRBV10-3 and TRBJ2-7; no firm D call. V was shortened by 4 bases and J by 0 bases, with 7 bases between the two germline ends. CDR1 ENHRY and CDR2 SYGVKD come from the germline V gene. There are 13 residues in the CDR3. CDR3 DNA: TGTGCCATCAGTGGGACGGTCTCCTACGAGCAGTACTTC. It translates to CAISGTVSYEQYF.

The chain joins TRBV12-5 to TRBJ1-1; D not certain. V was trimmed by 6 bases and J by 2 bases, leaving 10 bases between them. Germline loops: CDR1 LGHNT, CDR2 FRNRAP. CDR3 length equals 13 residues. This CDR3 reads CASGLTPNTEAFF. The CDR3 DNA sequence: TGTGCTAGTGGCCTCACCCCCAACACTGAAGCTTTCTTT.

This clonotype was observed a handful of times. This sequence joins TRBV2 and TRBJ1-5; 11 bases are a match to TRBD1. CDR3 size: 14 residues. Losses at the gene ends were 3 bases for V and 6 bases for J; bases not matched to a gene: 1. The V gene's germline CDR1 is SNHLY and CDR2 FYNNEI. Here the CDR3 DNA reads TGTGCCAGCAGTGAGGGACAGGGGGTTCAGCCCCAGCATTTT. Amino acids: CASSEGQGVQPQHF.

The rearrangement uses TRBV7-2 and TRBJ2-7, with no clear D. Trimming left V 2 bases short and J 3 bases short, with 11 bases between. Germline values: CDR1 SGHTA, CDR2 FQGNSA. The CDR3 runs 14 residues. CDR3 coding DNA: TGTGCCAGCAGCTTAAATCTGGGAAACTACGAGCAGTACTTC. Translated: CASSLNLGNYEQYF.

This clonotype has just a few counts. The V call is TRBV24-1, the J call TRBJ2-3; unclear D gene. Germline V CDR1 and CDR2: KGHDR, SFDVKD. Trimming cost V 4 bases and J 2 bases, with 12 bases left between them. The CDR3 spans 15 residues. CDR3 loop: CATSERSEYTDTQYF. The CDR3 DNA reads TGTGCCACCAGTGAACGAAGCGAGTACACAGATACGCAGTATTTT.

The rearrangement uses TRBV29-1 and TRBJ2-7; maybe TRBD2 (6 bases). With 5 bases removed from V and 7 bases from J, the gap between germline ends came to 9 bases. The CDR3 extends over 10 amino acids. The germline CDR1 and CDR2 sequences are SQVTM and ANQGSEA. CDR3 region: CSVSSDEQYF. The CDR3 DNA reads TGCAGCGTTTCTAGCGATGAGCAGTACTTC.

This clonotype came up a few times. CDR3 DNA: TGTGCCTACTCCAGGGGGCTCATATACGAGCAGTACTTC. It is translated as CAYSRGLIYEQYF. This chain connects TRBV30 to TRBJ2-7; 8 bases line up with TRBD1. The CDR3 extends over 13 amino acids. Germline V lookup: CDR1 GTSNPN, CDR2 SVGIG (reference sequence). V lost 7 bases and J lost 4; bases outside the gene matches: 9. Drawing the rest from reference TRBV30 and TRBJ2-7, the complete variable domain is SQTIHQWPATLVQPVGSPLSLECTVEGTSNPNLYWYRQAAGRGLQLLFYSVGIGQISSEVPQNLSASRPQDRQFILSSKKLLLSDSGFYLCAYSRGLIYEQYFGPGTRLTVT.

The CDR3 sequence is CASSLAVRGYEQYF. The CDR3, as DNA: TGCGCCAGCAGCTTGGCCGTGCGGGGCTACGAGCAGTACTTC. The chain is built from TRBV5-1 and TRBJ2-7, with D possibly TRBD2 on 6 matching bases. Germline loops: CDR1 SGHRS, CDR2 YFSETQ. Trimming left V 0 bases short and J 3 bases short, with 10 bases between. The length of the CDR3 is 14 residues.

The DNA for the CDR3 is TGTGCCAGCTTGTTCGTGGGGGATAGCAATCAGCCCCAGCATTTT. It codes for CASLFVGDSNQPQHF. This chain links TRBV28 with TRBJ1-5, with D tentatively TRBD1 (5 bases). V lost 8 bases, J lost 0 bases, and 14 bases lay in between. The CDR3 covers 15 residues. CDR1 is MDHEN, CDR2 SYDVKM, per germline.

The chain employs TRBV6-1 and TRBJ2-7; 7 nucleotides agree with TRBD2. J gave up 1 base and V 4 bases, and 7 bases lay outside the gene matches. In germline, CDR1 is MNHNS, CDR2 SASEGT. The CDR3 is 15 residues long. In DNA, the CDR3 is TGTGCCAGCAGTGTTGGCGGGAGAGGGTCCTACGAGCAGTACTTC. It is translated as CASSVGGRGSYEQYF.

This clonotype has just a few counts. V gene TRBV25-1 combines with J gene TRBJ1-6; weak D call: TRBD1 (5 bases). The CDR3 length is 14 residues. CDR1 MGHDK and CDR2 SYGVNS come from the germline V gene. V was shortened by 4 bases and J by 7 bases, with 11 bases between the two germline ends. The CDR3 nucleotides read TGTGCCAGCAGTGGGGGGGTGGGGAATTCACCCCTCCACTTT. Encoded protein: CASSGGVGNSPLHF.

The chain combines TRBV4-2 with TRBJ2-7, with D unclear. CDR3 length: 12 residues. Germline assignment: CDR1 LGHNA and CDR2 YNFKEQ. The V gene lost 0 bases and the J gene lost 5 bases, with 5 bases spanning the gap. CDR3 sequence: CASSQEVHEQYF. DNA of the CDR3: TGTGCCAGCAGCCAAGAAGTCCACGAGCAGTACTTC.

V gene TRBV10-3 combines with J gene TRBJ2-3; 12 positions agree with TRBD2. The germline V gene has CDR1 ENHRY and CDR2 SYGVKD. Trimming at V came to 4 bases and at J to 2 bases, leaving 7 bases not matched to a gene. The CDR3 is 17 amino acids. The CDR3 DNA is TGTGCCATCAGTGGGTTGACTAGCGGGGGACCCACAGATACGCAGTATTTT. The encoded protein is CAISGLTSGGPTDTQYF.

This chain links TRBV5-1 with TRBJ2-3; weak D call: TRBD2 (6 bases). Trimming cost V 4 bases and J 2 bases, with 14 bases left between them. This CDR3 spans 15 amino acids. Looked up from germline, CDR1 is SGHRS and CDR2 is YFSETQ. CDR3: CASSAPGANTDTQYF. The CDR3 DNA reads as TGCGCCAGCAGCGCCCCGGGAGCTAACACAGATACGCAGTATTTT.

The chain joins TRBV28 to TRBJ1-5; D gene unclear. This CDR3 has 14 residues. V lost 3 bases and J 4 bases, leaving 10 bases between the germline ends. Per the germline V gene, CDR1 is MDHEN and CDR2 is SYDVKM. The CDR3 sequence is CASSLWPRNQPQHF. CDR3 nucleotides: TGTGCCAGCAGTTTGTGGCCCCGAAATCAGCCCCAGCATTTT.

The genes are TRBV12-3 or TRBV12-4 and TRBJ2-3; either TRBD1 or TRBD2 may fit D (5 bases each). Trimming left V 6 bases short and J 0 bases short, with 10 bases between. This CDR3 comprises 14 residues. The CDR3 DNA reads as TGTGCCAGCAGACTCGGGACCAGCACAGATACGCAGTATTTT. It yields the protein CASRLGTSTDTQYF.

The count of this clonotype is one. This chain joins TRBV20-1 and TRBJ2-1, with D unclear. V was shortened by 1 base and J by 12 bases, with 10 bases between the two germline ends. The CDR3 is made up of 11 amino acids. Per the germline V gene, CDR1 is DFQATT and CDR2 is SNEGSKA (reference sequence). The CDR3 DNA reads TGCAGTGCTAGAGCGGTAGCCTGGCAGTTCTTC. Protein sequence: CSARAVAWQFF.

This clonotype has a count of ten or more. Compared with germline, one end of the junction differs, possibly owing to a read error. This chain links TRBV7-6 with TRBJ2-3; 7 bases match TRBD2. CDR1 SGHVS and CDR2 FNYEAQ come from the germline V gene. This CDR3 region has 16 residues. In DNA form, the CDR3 reads TGCGCCAGCAGCCTCCTCACTAGCGTTGGCACAGATACGCAGTATTTT. Amino acid sequence: CASSLLTSVGTDTQYF.

This clonotype was counted a few times. The chain is built from TRBV19 and TRBJ1-1, with a possible D match to TRBD1 (5 bases). Trimming took off 1 base at V and 3 bases at J, with 15 bases between the two ends. The CDR3 runs 16 residues. Germline V CDR1 and CDR2: LNHDA, SQIVND (reference sequence). The CDR3 sequence is CASSIGGEGLDTEAFF. DNA for the CDR3: TGTGCCAGTAGTATAGGCGGCGAGGGGTTGGACACTGAAGCTTTCTTT.

V usage is TRBV12-3 or TRBV12-4 and J usage is TRBJ2-7; weak D call: TRBD2 (5 bases). With 6 bases removed from V and 0 bases from J, the gap between germline ends came to 15 bases. The length of the CDR3 is 15 residues. The chain's CDR3 is CASRERGYGSYEQYF. CDR3 nucleotide sequence: TGTGCCAGCAGGGAGCGAGGGTACGGCTCCTACGAGCAGTACTTC.

The chain couples TRBV13 to TRBJ2-5; the match to TRBD2 covers 10 bases. The CDR3 spans 17 residues. The V gene's germline CDR1 is PRHDT and CDR2 FYEKMQ (reference sequence). The J segment lost 11 bases and the V segment lost 5 bases, leaving 20 bases of the junction unmatched. CDR3 nucleotides: TGTGCCAGCAGCCATTCCGGTAGCGGGAGGAAGAGCAATGAGCAGTACTTC. It codes for CASSHSGSGRKSNEQYF.